This T cell receptor (beta chain) was identified in a study of beta chain features in type 1 diabetes. Overall study results and limits: Whether TCRB rearrangement is influenced by HLA type was left unresolved in this analysis.

CDR3 size: 13 residues. The germline V gene has CDR1 SNHLY and CDR2 FYNNEI. What was sequenced were expressed TCRB transcripts, since all of the isolated RNA had been reverse transcribed. Profiled with immunoSEQ multiplex PCR; TCRdb holds only in-frame clones, not every one. The repertoire holds about 110,000 clones, with less than 40% as singletons. Concerning this clone itself: What it recognizes is unknown.

The sequencing input was stem cell memory CD4+ T cells from blood. This TCR was recovered from a woman under 30 in good health. This chain uses TRBV2 with TRBJ2-5; D might be TRBD2 (6 bases). The better agreement between TRBJ2-7 and the DNA end casts doubt on the J call. The CDR3 loop reads CASHRDSANEQYF. DNA of the CDR3: TGTGCCAGCCACCGGGACTCCGCTAACGAGCAGTACTTC.